This TCR beta chain was identified during a study of technical replicates of blood from several donors. The CDR3 has 15 amino acids. V was shortened by 3 bases and J by 2 bases, with 12 bases between the two germline ends. CDR1 is MGHRA, CDR2 YSYEKL, per germline. The data were produced by immunoSEQ multiplex PCR, yet TCRdb's version contains in-frame clones alone and is incomplete. The sample records tens of thousands of clones, roughly 94% being singletons. This sequence was found in a human donor in good health. The chain links TRBV4-1 to TRBJ2-3; tentatively, D is TRBD1 (6 bases). Sequencing was done on a sample of T cells isolated from PBMCs. This CDR3 is CASSQPGHSTDTQYF. In DNA form, the CDR3 reads TGCGCCAGCAGCCAGCCGGGACATTCCACAGATACGCAGTATTTT.